This TCR beta chain is from a study of cytomegalovirus exposure and HLA in healthy donors. Overall study findings and caveats: Analyses of presence/absence relied on an assumption of roughly uniform sequencing depth across donors.

With regard to this clone: Its cognate antigen is unknown.

PCR involved 60 Vbeta and 13 Jbeta primers. The repertoire was sequenced with immunoSEQ multiplex PCR; TCRdb's copy has only in-frame clones and lacks some. The sample holds around 150,000 clones, nearly 80% seen once. Sequences were obtained from PBMCs. This sequence was found in a male donor in good health and CMV-seronegative.

CDR3 in DNA: TGTGCCAGCAGTGAGGCGTCTAGCGGGGGGTACTTC. Translating gives CASSEASSGGYF. V usage is TRBV6-1 and J usage is TRBJ2-5; 10 nucleotides agree with TRBD2. Per germline, CDR1 MNHNS and CDR2 SASEGT. CDR3 length: 12 residues. The V segment lost 3 bases and the J segment 13 bases; nucleotides outside the gene matches: 5.